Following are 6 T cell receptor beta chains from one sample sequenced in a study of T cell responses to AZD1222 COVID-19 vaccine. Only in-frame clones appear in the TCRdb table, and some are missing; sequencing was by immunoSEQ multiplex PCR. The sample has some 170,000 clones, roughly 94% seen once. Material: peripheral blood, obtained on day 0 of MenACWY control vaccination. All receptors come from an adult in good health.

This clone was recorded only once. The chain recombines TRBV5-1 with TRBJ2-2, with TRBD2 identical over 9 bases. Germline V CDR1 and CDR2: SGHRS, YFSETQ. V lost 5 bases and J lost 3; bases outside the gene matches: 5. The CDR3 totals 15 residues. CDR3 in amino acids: CASSSGLAYTGELFF. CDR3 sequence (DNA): TGCGCCAGCAGTTCGGGACTAGCCTACACCGGGGAGCTGTTTTTT.

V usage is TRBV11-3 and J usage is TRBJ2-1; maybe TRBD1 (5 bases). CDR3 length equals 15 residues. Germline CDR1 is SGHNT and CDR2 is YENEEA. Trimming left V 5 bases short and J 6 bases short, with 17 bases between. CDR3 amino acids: CASSPGPLGLNEQFF. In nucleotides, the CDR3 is TGTGCCAGCAGCCCCGGGCCCCTGGGGCTCAATGAGCAGTTCTTC.

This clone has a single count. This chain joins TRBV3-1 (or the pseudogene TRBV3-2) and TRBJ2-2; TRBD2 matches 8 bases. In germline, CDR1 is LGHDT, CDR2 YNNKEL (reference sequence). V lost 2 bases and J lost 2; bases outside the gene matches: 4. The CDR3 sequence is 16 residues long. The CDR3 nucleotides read TGTGCCAGCAGCCAACTGGCGGGAGGAAACACCGGGGAGCTGTTTTTT. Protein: CASSQLAGGNTGELFF.

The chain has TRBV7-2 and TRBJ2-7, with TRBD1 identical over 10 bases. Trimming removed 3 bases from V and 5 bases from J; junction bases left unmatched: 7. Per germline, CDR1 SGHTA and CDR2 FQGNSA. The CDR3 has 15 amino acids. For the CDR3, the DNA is TGTGCCAGCAGCTTCCCTTTGACAGGGGGCCACGAGCAGTACTTC. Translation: CASSFPLTGGHEQYF. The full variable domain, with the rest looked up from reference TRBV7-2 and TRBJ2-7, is GAGVSQSPSNKVTEKGKDVELRCDPISGHTALYWYRQSLGQGLEFLIYFQGNSAPDKSGLPSDRFSAERTGGSVSTLTIQRTQQEDSAVYLCASSFPLTGGHEQYFGPGTRLTVT.

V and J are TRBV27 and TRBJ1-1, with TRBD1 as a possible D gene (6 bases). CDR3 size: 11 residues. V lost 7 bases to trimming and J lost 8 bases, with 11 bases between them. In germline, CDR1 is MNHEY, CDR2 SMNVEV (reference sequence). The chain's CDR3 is CASTLGGEAFF. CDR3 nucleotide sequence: TGTGCCAGCACCCTCGGGGGCGAAGCTTTCTTT.

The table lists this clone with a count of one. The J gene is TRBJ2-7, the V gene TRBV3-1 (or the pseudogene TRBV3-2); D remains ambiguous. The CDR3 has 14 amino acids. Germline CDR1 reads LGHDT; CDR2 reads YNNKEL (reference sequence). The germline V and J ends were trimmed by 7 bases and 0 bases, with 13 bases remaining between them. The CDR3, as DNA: TGTGCCAGCACGAATAGCTGGAGCTCCTACGAGCAGTACTTC. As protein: CASTNSWSSYEQYF.